This T cell receptor beta chain came from a study of cytomegalovirus exposure and HLA in healthy donors. This clone has only one observation. Its antigen is undetermined. In germline, CDR1 is MNHEY, CDR2 SVGAGI. V dropped 0 bases and J dropped 2 bases, with 12 bases sitting between them. The CDR3 loop spans 16 amino acids. The PCR was carried out with 60 Vbeta primers and 13 Jbeta primers. Profiled with immunoSEQ multiplex PCR; TCRdb holds only in-frame clones, not every one. The sample shows under 200,000 clones, roughly 77% of them seen only once. General study findings and limits: What a later analysis showed was that several of the most significant clusters appeared linked to common viral pathogens. TCR beta chain V- and J-gene trimming was linked, in a later analysis, to a missense variant in DCLRE1C. In a later analysis, HLA-C alleles had the fewest associated TCRs, DRB1 alleles the most. Highly shared variants forming one cluster were likely a sequencing artifact.

The sample consisted of PBMCs. This TCR came from a male donor in good health and CMV-seronegative. The chain joins TRBV6-5 to TRBJ2-3; D is uncertain. CDR3 residues: CASSYSAAAFTDTQYF. For the CDR3, the DNA is TGTGCCAGCAGTTACTCGGCGGCCGCCTTCACAGATACGCAGTATTTT.